This T cell receptor (beta chain) was sequenced for a study of T cell responses to AZD1222 COVID-19 vaccine. This CDR3 is 13 amino acids long. Germline V lookup: CDR1 SGHRS, CDR2 YFSETQ. The V and J ends lost 5 bases and 3 bases respectively, with 8 bases between them. Sequenced by immunoSEQ multiplex PCR; TCRdb stores in-frame clones only, minus some. This sample has about 160,000 clones, with roughly nine tenths found just once. This receptor was identified in an adult in good health. The sequences come from peripheral blood, collected on day 0 of AZD1222 vaccination. This chain connects TRBV5-1 to TRBJ1-4; no clear D. CDR3 nucleotides: TGCGCCAGCAGAACCCGGCCTAATGAAAAACTGTTTTTT. This encodes CASRTRPNEKLFF.